This T cell receptor (beta chain) was recovered during a study of OX40 agonist ivuxolimab in advanced cancers. Findings and caveats of the study: More expanded clones were found, on average, in CD8+ than in CD4+ T cells.

A note on this clone: Its antigen is unidentified.

Some clones are missing from TCRdb's copy, which holds only in-frame ones; the method was immunoSEQ multiplex PCR. This table holds about 81,000 clones, about 86% found once. Germline lookup yields CDR1 SGHNT and CDR2 YYREEE (reference sequence). The CDR3 consists of 16 residues. The ends lost 4 bases at V and 6 bases at J; junction bases unmatched: 11. The sequence derives from an adult with an advanced solid tumor such as melanoma, head and neck, liver or kidney cancer. This sequence joins TRBV5-4 and TRBJ2-7; TRBD1 matches 12 bases. Sequenced material: CD4+ or CD8+ T cells sorted from blood, taken in a trial of the OX40 agonist ivuxolimab. The CDR3 protein is CASSRVVGTGGSEQYF. The CDR3 nucleotides are TGTGCCAGCAGCAGGGTAGTTGGGACAGGGGGCTCCGAGCAGTACTTC.